This TCR beta chain was profiled in a study of blood T cell repertoires in COVID-19. Overall study context: Sources were T cells, B-cell-depleted T cells, or PBMCs; the material itself was cDNA or gDNA.

The trim removed 2 bases at V and 2 bases at J, leaving 6 bases unmatched. This CDR3 comprises 16 residues. Looked up from germline, CDR1 is MNHEY and CDR2 is SVGEGT. The authors' processing: Reference gene primer amplification yielded estimated nucleated cell counts. The data were produced by immunoSEQ multiplex PCR, yet TCRdb's version contains in-frame clones alone and is incomplete. D and trimming were read from the DNA, whereas the V and J calls and clone size are those reported in that table. This table has about 74,000 clones, roughly nine tenths appearing once. The chain has TRBV6-2 or TRBV6-3 and TRBJ2-5, with TRBD2 matching 9 bases. Sequencing was performed on peripheral blood. The receptor comes from a human donor in a cohort sampled during active COVID-19. The CDR3 DNA sequence: TGTGCCAGCAGTTACGTTGGCGGGAGGGATCAAGAGACCCAGTACTTC. It yields the protein CASSYVGGRDQETQYF.